This T cell receptor beta chain comes out of a study of blood T cell repertoires in COVID-19. Overall study: Both acute and convalescent COVID-19 samples were obtained from the United States, Italy and Spain. Sources were T cells, B-cell-depleted T cells, or PBMCs; the material itself was cDNA or gDNA.

Original data processing: Estimates of nucleated cell counts were drawn from the amplification of reference gene primers. Sequenced by immunoSEQ multiplex PCR; TCRdb stores in-frame clones only, minus some. V and J calls and clone size are those listed in that table; D and trimming were worked out from the DNA. Of under 400,000 clones listed, around 90% are singletons. This clone was seen once. CDR1 and CDR2 from the germline V gene are LGHNA and YNFKEQ. CDR3 length: 14 residues. V lost 4 bases, J lost 5 bases, and 14 bases lay in between. The chain joins TRBV4-2 to TRBJ1-2; a weak D match, TRBD1 (6 bases). The sequence derives from a man between 18 and 35 years old with active or convalescent COVID-19. Sequencing was done on a sample of peripheral blood. The CDR3 is CASSLNMRGYGYTF. In nucleotides, the CDR3 is TGTGCCAGCAGCCTTAATATGAGGGGGTATGGCTACACCTTC.